The T cell receptor beta chain described here comes from a study of shared clonotypes between healthy human individuals. Repertoires were generated with immunoSEQ multiplex PCR, while TCRdb's copy carries only in-frame clones and drops some. This sample has around 2.3 million clones, with more than 90% found just once. Regarding this clone: This sample also contains other DNA sequences that code for the same CDR3.

Input material: naive CD4+ T cells sorted from blood. This sample's subset: CD45RA+ positively selected. The origin of this receptor is a man younger than 35 in good health.

The CDR3 sequence is CASSFTGGGDEKLFF. The CDR3, as DNA: TGCGCCAGCAGCTTTACAGGGGGCGGGGATGAAAAACTGTTTTTT. This chain joins TRBV5-1 and TRBJ1-4; TRBD1 aligns across 9 bases. Germline V gene data show CDR1 as SGHRS and CDR2 as YFSETQ. There are 15 residues in the CDR3. After removal of 2 bases from V and 6 bases from J, the junction contained 5 bases not matched to a gene.